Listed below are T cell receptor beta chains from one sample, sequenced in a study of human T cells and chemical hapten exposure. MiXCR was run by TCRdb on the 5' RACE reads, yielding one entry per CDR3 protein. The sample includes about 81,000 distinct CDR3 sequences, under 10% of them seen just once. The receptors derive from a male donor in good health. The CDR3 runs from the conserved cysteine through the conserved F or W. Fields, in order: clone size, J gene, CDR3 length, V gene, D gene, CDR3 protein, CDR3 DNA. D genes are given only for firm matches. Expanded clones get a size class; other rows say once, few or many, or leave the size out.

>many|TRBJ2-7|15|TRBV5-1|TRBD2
CASSLKVTGGDQQYF
TGCGCCAGCAGCTTGAAAGTTACGGGAGGGGATCAGCAGTACTTC
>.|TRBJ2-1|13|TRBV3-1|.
CASSPPQAREQFF
TGTGCCAGCAGCCCCCCCCAGGCTCGTGAGCAGTTCTTC
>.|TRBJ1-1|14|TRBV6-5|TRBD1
CASSYGTGGTEAFF
TGTGCCAGCAGTTACGGGACAGGGGGCACTGAAGCTTTCTTT
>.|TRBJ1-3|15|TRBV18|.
CASSPRQPSGNTIYF
TGTGCCAGCTCACCTCGACAGCCCTCTGGAAACACCATATATTTT
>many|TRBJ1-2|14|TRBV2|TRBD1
CATGPTGLKRGYTF
TGTGCCACCGGCCCGACAGGGTTGAAACGAGGCTACACCTTC
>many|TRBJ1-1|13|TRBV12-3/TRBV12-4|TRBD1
CASNRDRFTEAFF
TGTGCCAGCAACCGGGACAGGTTCACTGAAGCTTTCTTT
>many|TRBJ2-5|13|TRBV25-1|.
CASSTGTLGTQYF
TGTGCCAGCAGTACCGGGACTTTGGGGACCCAGTACTTC
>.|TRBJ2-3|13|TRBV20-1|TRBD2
CSARLAATDTQYF
TGCAGTGCTAGACTAGCGGCCACAGATACGCAGTATTTT
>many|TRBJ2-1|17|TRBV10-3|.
CAISESIQGTPYNEQFF
TGTGCCATCAGTGAGTCAATTCAGGGTACCCCCTACAATGAGCAGTTCTTC
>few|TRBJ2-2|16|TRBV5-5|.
CASSPYRTANTGELFF
TGTGCCAGCAGCCCGTATAGGACGGCGAACACCGGGGAGCTGTTTTTT
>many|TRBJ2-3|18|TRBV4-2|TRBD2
CASSQVLAGGPRTDTQYF
TGTGCCAGCAGCCAAGTGCTAGCGGGAGGCCCTCGCACAGATACGCAGTATTTT
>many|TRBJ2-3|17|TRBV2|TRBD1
CASSGTTGAYSTDTQYF
TGTGCCAGCAGTGGGACGACAGGGGCCTATAGCACAGATACGCAGTATTTT
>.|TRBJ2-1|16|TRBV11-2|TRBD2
CASSVGTSGIYNEQFF
TGTGCCAGCAGCGTGGGGACTAGCGGCATTTACAATGAGCAGTTCTTC
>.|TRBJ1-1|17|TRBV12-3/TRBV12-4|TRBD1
CASSPLQGGTVNTEAFF
TGTGCCAGCAGTCCCCTTCAGGGGGGGACGGTGAACACTGAAGCTTTCTTT
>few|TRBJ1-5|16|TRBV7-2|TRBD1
CASSSPGQVDNQPQHF
TGTGCCAGCAGCTCACCGGGACAGGTGGACAATCAGCCCCAGCATTTT
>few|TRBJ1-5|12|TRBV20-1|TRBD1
CSGRQGNQPQHF
TGCAGTGGGAGACAGGGGAATCAGCCCCAGCATTTT
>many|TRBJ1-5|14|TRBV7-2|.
CASSLVEGDQPQHF
TGTGCCAGCAGCTTAGTAGAGGGGGATCAGCCCCAGCATTTT
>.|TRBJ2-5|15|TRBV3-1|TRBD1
CASSQDNRGRETQYF
TGTGCCAGCAGCCAAGATAACAGGGGGCGGGAGACCCAGTACTTC
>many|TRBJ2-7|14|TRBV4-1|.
CASSQDRGSYEQYF
TGCGCCAGCAGCCAAGATCGCGGATCCTACGAGCAGTACTTC
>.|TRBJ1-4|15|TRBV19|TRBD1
CASSPPTGRAEKLFF
TGTGCCAGTAGTCCTCCGACAGGGCGAGCTGAAAAACTGTTTTTT
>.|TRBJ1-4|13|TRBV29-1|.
CSVTESANEKLFF
TGCAGCGTCACGGAGTCGGCTAATGAAAAACTGTTTTTT
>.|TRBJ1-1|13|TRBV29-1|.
CSVEYGGNTEAFF
TGCAGCGTTGAATACGGGGGAAACACTGAAGCTTTCTTT
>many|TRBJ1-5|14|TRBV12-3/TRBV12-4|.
CASSLRGGNQPQHF
TGTGCCAGCAGTTTACGGGGGGGCAATCAGCCCCAGCATTTT
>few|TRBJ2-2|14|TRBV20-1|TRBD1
CSARGRGRAGELFF
TGCAGTGCTAGGGGCAGGGGGCGGGCCGGGGAGCTGTTTTTT
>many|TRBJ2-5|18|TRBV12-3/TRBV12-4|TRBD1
CASTLGRPDRVLIETQYF
TGTGCCAGCACCCTAGGTCGCCCCGACAGGGTTTTGATAGAGACCCAGTACTTC
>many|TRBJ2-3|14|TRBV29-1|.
CSVERGATGDTQYF
TGCAGCGTTGAACGGGGTGCAACTGGGGATACGCAGTATTTT
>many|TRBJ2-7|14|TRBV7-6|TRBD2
CASSPGLAGGPYHF
TGTGCCAGCAGCCCAGGACTAGCGGGAGGACCTTATCATTTC
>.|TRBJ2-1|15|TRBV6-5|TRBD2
CASSYSKAGLNEQFF
TGTGCCAGCAGTTACTCGAAAGCGGGGTTAAATGAGCAGTTCTTC
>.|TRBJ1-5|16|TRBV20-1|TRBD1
CSARGDRAGSNQPQHF
TGCAGTGCTAGAGGGGACAGGGCTGGTAGCAATCAGCCCCAGCATTTT
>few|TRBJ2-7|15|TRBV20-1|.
CSARDQEGITYEQYF
TGCAGTGCTAGAGATCAAGAGGGAATAACCTACGAGCAGTACTTC
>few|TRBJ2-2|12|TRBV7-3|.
CASGRPTGELFF
TGTGCCAGCGGGAGACCCACCGGGGAGCTGTTTTTT
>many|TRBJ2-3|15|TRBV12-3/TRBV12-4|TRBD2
CASSFVGGGEDTQYF
TGTGCCAGCAGTTTCGTGGGGGGGGGGGAAGATACGCAGTATTTT
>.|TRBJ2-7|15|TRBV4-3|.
CASSSRLGEDYEQYF
TGCGCCAGCAGCTCAAGGTTAGGAGAAGACTACGAGCAGTACTTC
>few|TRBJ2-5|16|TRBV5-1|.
CASSLARDPRKETQYF
TGCGCCAGCAGCTTGGCGCGGGACCCCCGTAAAGAGACCCAGTACTTC
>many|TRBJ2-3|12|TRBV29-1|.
CSVEVGTDTQYF
TGCAGCGTTGAAGTGGGCACAGATACGCAGTATTTT
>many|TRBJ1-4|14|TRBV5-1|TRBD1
CASSFGQGDEKLFF
TGCGCCAGCAGCTTTGGACAGGGGGATGAAAAACTGTTTTTT
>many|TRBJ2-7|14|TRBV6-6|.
CASSRDVFGYEQYF
TGTGCCAGCAGTCGGGACGTGTTTGGGTACGAGCAGTACTTC
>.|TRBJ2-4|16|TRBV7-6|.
CASSNAGEYSKNIQYF
TGTGCCAGCAGCAATGCAGGGGAGTATTCCAAAAACATTCAGTACTTC
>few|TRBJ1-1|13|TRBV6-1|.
CASRQAEHTEAFF
TGTGCCAGCCGACAGGCGGAACACACTGAAGCTTTCTTT
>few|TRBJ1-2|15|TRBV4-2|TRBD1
CASSHLTGDNFGYTF
TGTGCCAGCAGCCACTTGACAGGGGATAATTTTGGCTACACCTTC
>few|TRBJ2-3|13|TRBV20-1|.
CSAAGTRTDTQYF
TGCAGTGCTGCCGGGACACGCACAGATACGCAGTATTTT
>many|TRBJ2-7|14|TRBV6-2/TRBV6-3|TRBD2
CASRDSGSPYEQYF
TGTGCCAGCAGGGATAGCGGGAGCCCCTACGAGCAGTACTTC
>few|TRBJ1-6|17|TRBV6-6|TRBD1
CASWGQGVSSYNSPLHF
TGTGCCAGCTGGGGACAGGGGGTTAGCTCCTATAATTCACCCCTCCACTTT
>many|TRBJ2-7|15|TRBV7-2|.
CASSPTGGTAYEQYF
TGTGCCAGCAGCCCAACCGGGGGGACAGCCTACGAGCAGTACTTC
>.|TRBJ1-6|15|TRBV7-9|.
CASSLVLGENSPLHF
TGTGCCAGCAGCTTAGTTCTCGGAGAGAATTCACCCCTCCACTTT
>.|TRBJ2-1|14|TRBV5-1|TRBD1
CASRGQGSRNEQFF
TGCGCCAGCAGAGGACAGGGGAGCCGCAATGAGCAGTTCTTC
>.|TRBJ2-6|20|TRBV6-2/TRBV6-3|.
CASSYPDGQGLSSGANVLTF
TGTGCCAGCAGTTATCCAGACGGGCAGGGCCTTAGCTCTGGGGCCAACGTCCTGACTTTC
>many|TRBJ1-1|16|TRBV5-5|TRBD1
CASSLRDRGQRTEAFF
TGTGCCAGCAGCTTGAGGGACAGGGGGCAGAGAACTGAAGCTTTCTTT
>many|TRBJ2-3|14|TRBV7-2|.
CASRNRLDTDTQYF
TGTGCCAGCAGGAACCGACTAGACACAGATACGCAGTATTTT
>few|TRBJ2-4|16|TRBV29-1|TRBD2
CSAGGLAGVAGNIQYF
TGCAGCGCCGGGGGACTAGCGGGAGTGGCCGGAAACATTCAGTACTTC
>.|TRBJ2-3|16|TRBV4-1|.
CASSQAEASSTDTQYF
TGCGCCAGCAGCCAAGCGGAAGCCTCTAGCACAGATACGCAGTATTTT
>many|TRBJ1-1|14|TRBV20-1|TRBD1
CSARVGQGTTEAFF
TGCAGTGCTAGAGTGGGACAGGGGACCACTGAAGCTTTCTTT